This TCR beta chain was profiled in a study of spatial heterogeneity in lung cancer. Looking at the study overall: Untreated early-stage non-small cell lung cancer patients, fewer than 85 in total, were the donors. Raw sequencing reads included, on average, more than eight appearances of each unique TCR and UMI combination.

The presence of a unique molecular identifier marked each TCR cDNA molecule. TCRdb fed the 5' RACE reads into MiXCR, producing one record per CDR3 protein. The data contain 50,000 to 60,000 distinct CDR3 sequences, roughly 7% of them singletons. As concerns this clonotype: The antigen is undetermined.

The time point was: blood at routine non-recurrence follow-up after resection. Whole RNA, isolated from tumor, nontumor lung or frozen PBMC, was sequenced without prior sorting. General study results and limits: Resection blood, more than follow-up blood, showed ubiquitous expanded tumor TCRs.

The germline gives CDR1 LGHNA, CDR2 YSLEER. The CDR3 sequence is 16 residues long. Trimming left V 4 bases short and J 0 bases short, with 15 bases between. The input for sequencing was PBMCs, taken at follow-up. This TCR derives from a female donor with early-stage non-small cell lung cancer. The rearrangement links TRBV4-3 to TRBJ1-1; TRBD1 might be the D (6 bases). The chain's CDR3 is CASSRRTDSMNTEAFF. CDR3 coding DNA: TGCGCCAGCAGCCGTCGGACGGACAGCATGAACACTGAAGCTTTCTTT.